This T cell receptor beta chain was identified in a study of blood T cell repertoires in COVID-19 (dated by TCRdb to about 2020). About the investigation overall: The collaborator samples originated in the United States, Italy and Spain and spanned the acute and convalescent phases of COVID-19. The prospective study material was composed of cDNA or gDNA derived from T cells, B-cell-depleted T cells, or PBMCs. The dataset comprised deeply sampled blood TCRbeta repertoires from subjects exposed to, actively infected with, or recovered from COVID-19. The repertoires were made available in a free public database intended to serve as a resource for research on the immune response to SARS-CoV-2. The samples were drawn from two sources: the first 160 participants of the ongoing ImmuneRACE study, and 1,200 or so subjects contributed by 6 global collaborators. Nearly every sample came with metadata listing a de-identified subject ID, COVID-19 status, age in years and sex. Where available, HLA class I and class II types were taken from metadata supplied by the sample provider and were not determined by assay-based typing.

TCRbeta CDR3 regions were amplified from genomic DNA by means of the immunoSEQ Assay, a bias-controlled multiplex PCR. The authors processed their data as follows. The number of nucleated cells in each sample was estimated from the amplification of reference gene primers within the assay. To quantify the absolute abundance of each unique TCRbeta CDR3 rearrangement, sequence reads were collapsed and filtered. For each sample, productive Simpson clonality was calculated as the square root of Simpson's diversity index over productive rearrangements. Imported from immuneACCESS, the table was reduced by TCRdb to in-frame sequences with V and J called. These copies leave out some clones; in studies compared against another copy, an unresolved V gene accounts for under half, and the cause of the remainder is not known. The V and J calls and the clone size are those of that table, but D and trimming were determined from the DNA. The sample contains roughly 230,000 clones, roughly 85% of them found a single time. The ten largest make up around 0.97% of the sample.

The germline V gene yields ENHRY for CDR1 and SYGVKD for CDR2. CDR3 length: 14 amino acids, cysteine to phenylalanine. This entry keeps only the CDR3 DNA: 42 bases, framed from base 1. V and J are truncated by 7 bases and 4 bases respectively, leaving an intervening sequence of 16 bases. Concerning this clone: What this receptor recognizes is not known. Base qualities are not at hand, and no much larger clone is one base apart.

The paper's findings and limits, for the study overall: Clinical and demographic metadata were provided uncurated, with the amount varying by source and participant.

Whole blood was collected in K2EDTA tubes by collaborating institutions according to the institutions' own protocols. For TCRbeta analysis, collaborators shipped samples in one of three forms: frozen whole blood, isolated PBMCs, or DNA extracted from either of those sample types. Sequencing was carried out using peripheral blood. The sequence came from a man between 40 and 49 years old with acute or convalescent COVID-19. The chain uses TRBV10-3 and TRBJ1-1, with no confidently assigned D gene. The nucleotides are TGTGCCATCACCCCGGGTGGGTTGGGCACTGAAGCTTTCTTT. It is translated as CAITPGGLGTEAFF.